This TCR beta chain stems from a study of shared clonotypes between healthy human individuals. Whole-study context: Researchers drew samples from a couple of women and a few men aged 18 to 49. The plates for each donor numbered three CD4 naive, three CD4 memory, two CD8 naive and one CD8 memory.

About this clone: Antigen unknown.

Study-level results: Clonotypes shared by all four donors outscored non-shared clonotypes in generation probability. How much donors shared clonotypes was expected to be affected by sequencing depth.

V shed 3 bases and J shed 5 bases, with 7 bases lying between them. The germline gives CDR1 LNHDA, CDR2 SQIVND (reference sequence). The CDR3 spans 13 residues. Produced via immunoSEQ multiplex PCR; TCRdb's table is partial and in-frame only. Of 2 million to 2.5 million clones in the sample, roughly 96% were seen once. The rearrangement joins TRBV19 to TRBJ2-2; tentative D call: TRBD2 (5 bases). What was sequenced was naive CD4+ T cells sorted from blood. The subset denotes: CD45RA+ positively selected. The clonotype was recovered from a man between 18 and 29 years old in good health. The CDR3 reads CASSIEGTGELFF. The CDR3 DNA follows: TGTGCCAGTAGTATTGAGGGTACCGGGGAGCTGTTTTTT. The full variable domain, with the rest looked up from reference TRBV19 and TRBJ2-2, is DGGITQSPKYLFRKEGQNVTLSCEQNLNHDAMYWYRQDPGQGLRLIYYSQIVNDFQKGDIAEGYSVSREKKESFPLTVTSAQKNPTAFYLCASSIEGTGELFFGEGSRLTVL.